These T cell receptor beta chains were read from a single sample in a study of cytomegalovirus exposure and HLA in healthy donors. Sequencing used immunoSEQ multiplex PCR; TCRdb keeps in-frame clones, though not all of them. This sample has roughly 160,000 clones, with almost 85% found just once. Sequenced input: PBMCs. Source of these receptors: a young man in good health and CMV-seronegative. Both conserved end residues are part of each CDR3. The D gene is left open where the match is weak. A clone size is listed for some rows: how often the clone was seen (once, few, many), or a class if it is expanded.

cdr3_aa cdr3_nt d_call v_call clone_size j_call
CASGTGGRFYEQYF TGCGCCAGCGGGACAGGGGGCCGGTTTTATGAGCAGTACTTC TRBD1 TRBV5-1 - TRBJ2-7
CASSMGSNTDTQYF TGTGCCAGTAGTATGGGGAGCAACACAGATACGCAGTATTTT - TRBV19 - TRBJ2-3
CRMSSYNEQFF TGCAGGATGAGCTCCTACAATGAGCAGTTCTTC - TRBV20-1 - TRBJ2-1
CASSDGDRTYNEQFF TGTGCCAGCAGTGATGGGGACAGAACGTACAATGAGCAGTTCTTC TRBD1 TRBV2 - TRBJ2-1
CASSQATESTDTQYF TGTGCCAGCAGCCAAGCGACGGAGAGCACAGATACGCAGTATTTT - TRBV4-2 - TRBJ2-3
CASSLEARMSYTF TGTGCCAGCAGCTTAGAAGCTCGTATGAGCTACACCTTC - TRBV7-6 once TRBJ1-2
CGTGTGQPQHF TGTGGGACAGGGACTGGTCAGCCCCAGCATTTT TRBD1 TRBV6-1 few TRBJ1-5
CASSYSYRNYGYTF TGTGCCAGCAGTTACTCGTACCGGAACTATGGCTACACCTTC - TRBV6-5 - TRBJ1-2
CASSVLTGTDTQYF TGTGCCAGCAGCGTATTAACAGGGACAGATACGCAGTATTTT - TRBV9 few TRBJ2-3
CASRQTGTGLTGELFF TGTGCCAGTAGACAAACCGGGACAGGGCTTACCGGGGAGCTGTTTTTT TRBD1 TRBV19 - TRBJ2-2
CASSGRQGIPKWSGANVLTF TGTGCCAGCAGTGGCCGGCAGGGAATCCCCAAATGGTCTGGGGCCAACGTCCTGACTTTC - TRBV6-1 - TRBJ2-6
CAGRDYEQYF TGTGCTGGGCGGGACTACGAGCAGTACTTC - TRBV30 once TRBJ2-7
CASRGNTEAFF TGTGCCAGTAGAGGGAACACTGAAGCTTTCTTT - TRBV28 - TRBJ1-1
CASSFLADTGELFF TGCGCCAGCAGTTTCTTAGCGGATACCGGGGAGCTGTTTTTT - TRBV10-2 - TRBJ2-2
CASSSSDRRTYEQYF TGTGCCAGCAGTTCGTCGGACAGGCGCACCTACGAGCAGTACTTC TRBD1 TRBV6-1 - TRBJ2-7
CASSPEPGQRLSPLHF TGCGCCAGCAGCCCTGAGCCGGGACAGAGATTATCACCCCTCCACTTT TRBD1 TRBV4-1 - TRBJ1-6
CASSLDGAAGDNEQFF TGTGCCAGCAGCTTAGATGGGGCAGCGGGAGACAATGAGCAGTTCTTC TRBD2 TRBV11-3 - TRBJ2-1
CASRSTRGERNTIYF TGCGCCAGCAGATCGACCCGGGGGGAAAGGAACACCATATATTTT - TRBV4-1 - TRBJ1-3
CASSFKSPGSYEQYF TGTGCCAGCTCATTCAAAAGCCCAGGGTCCTACGAGCAGTACTTC - TRBV18 - TRBJ2-7
CASSKAAAVREGALGANVLTF TGTGCCAGCAGCAAAGCAGCCGCGGTCAGGGAAGGCGCTCTGGGGGCCAACGTCCTGACTTTC - TRBV21-1 - TRBJ2-6
CASSQARLALNTGELFF TGCGCCAGCAGCCAAGCCCGACTAGCTTTGAACACCGGGGAGCTGTTTTTT TRBD2 TRBV4-1 - TRBJ2-2
CASSFSYEQYF TGTGCCAGCAGCTTCTCCTACGAGCAGTACTTC - TRBV7-2 - TRBJ2-7
CASSPPGQGYNEQFF TGCGCCAGCAGCCCCCCCGGACAGGGATACAATGAGCAGTTCTTC TRBD1 TRBV4-1 - TRBJ2-1
CASSEATYEQYF TGTGCCAGCAGTGAAGCAACTTACGAGCAGTACTTC - TRBV6-1 - TRBJ2-7
CASSVGSGRASVGELFF TGTGCCAGCAGCGTAGGTAGCGGGAGGGCCTCGGTCGGGGAGCTGTTTTTT TRBD2 TRBV9 - TRBJ2-2
CAWSGGFSGNTIYF TGTGCCTGGAGTGGGGGCTTCTCTGGAAACACCATATATTTT - TRBV30 - TRBJ1-3
CATTLEGSLHEQYF TGTGCCACCACCCTGGAGGGTTCGCTCCACGAGCAGTACTTC - TRBV7-3 - TRBJ2-7